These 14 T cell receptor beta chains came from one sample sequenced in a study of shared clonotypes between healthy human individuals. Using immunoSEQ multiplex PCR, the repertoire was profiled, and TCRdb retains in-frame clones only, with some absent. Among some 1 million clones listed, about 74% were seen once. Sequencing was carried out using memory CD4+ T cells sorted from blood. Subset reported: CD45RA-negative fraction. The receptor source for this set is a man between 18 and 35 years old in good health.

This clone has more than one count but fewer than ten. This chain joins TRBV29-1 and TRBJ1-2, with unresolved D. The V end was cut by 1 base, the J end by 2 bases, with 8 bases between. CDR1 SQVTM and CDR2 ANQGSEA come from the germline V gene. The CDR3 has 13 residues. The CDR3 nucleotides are TGCAGCGTTGAAGTAGTACAGAACTATGGCTACACCTTC. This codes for CSVEVVQNYGYTF. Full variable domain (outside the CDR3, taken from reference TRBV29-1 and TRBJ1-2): SAVISQKPSRDICQRGTSLTIQCQVDSQVTMMFWYRQQPGQSLTLIATANQGSEATYESGFVIDKFPISRPNLTFSTLTVSNMSPEDSSIYLCSVEVVQNYGYTFGSGTRLTVV.

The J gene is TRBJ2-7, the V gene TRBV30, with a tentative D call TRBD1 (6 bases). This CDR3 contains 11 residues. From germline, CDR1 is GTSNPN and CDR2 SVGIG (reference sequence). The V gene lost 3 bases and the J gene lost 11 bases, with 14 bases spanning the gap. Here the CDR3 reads CAWSLSGEKYF. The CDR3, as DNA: TGTGCCTGGAGCCTGTCAGGGGAGAAGTACTTC.

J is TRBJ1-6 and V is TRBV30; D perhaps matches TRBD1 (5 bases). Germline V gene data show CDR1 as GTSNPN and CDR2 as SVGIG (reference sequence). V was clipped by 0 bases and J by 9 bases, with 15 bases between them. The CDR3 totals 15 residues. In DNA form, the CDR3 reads TGTGCCTGGAGTGTACCGGGCGGCGGGGCTTCACCCCTCCACTTT. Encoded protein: CAWSVPGGGASPLHF.

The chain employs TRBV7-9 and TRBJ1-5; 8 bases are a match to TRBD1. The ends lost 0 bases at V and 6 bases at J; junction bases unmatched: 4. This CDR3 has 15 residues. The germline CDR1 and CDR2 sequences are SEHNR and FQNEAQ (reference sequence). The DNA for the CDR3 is TGTGCCAGCAGCTTAGCCGGACAGGGAGGTCAGCCCCAGCATTTT. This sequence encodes CASSLAGQGGQPQHF.

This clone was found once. The CDR3: CASTLTVPLSYEQYF. CDR3 nucleotides: TGTGCCAGCACTCTGACAGTCCCCCTCTCCTACGAGCAGTACTTC. V usage is TRBV6-1 and J usage is TRBJ2-7; D is perhaps TRBD1 (5 bases). V was cut by 7 bases and J by 0 bases, with 16 bases left in between. The CDR3 runs to 15 residues. From germline, CDR1 is MNHNS and CDR2 SASEGT.

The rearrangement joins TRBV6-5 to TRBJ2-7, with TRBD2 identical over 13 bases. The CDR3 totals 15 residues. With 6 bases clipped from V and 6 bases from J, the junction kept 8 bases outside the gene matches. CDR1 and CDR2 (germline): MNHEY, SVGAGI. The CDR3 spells CASRTGLAGRGEQYF. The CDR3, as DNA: TGTGCCAGCAGAACGGGACTAGCGGGGAGAGGCGAGCAGTACTTC.

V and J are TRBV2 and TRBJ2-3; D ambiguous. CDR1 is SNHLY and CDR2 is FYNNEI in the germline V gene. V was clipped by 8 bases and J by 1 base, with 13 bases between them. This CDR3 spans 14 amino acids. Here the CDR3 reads CASPPRYRTDTQYF. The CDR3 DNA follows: TGTGCCAGCCCCCCCAGGTACCGCACAGATACGCAGTATTTT.

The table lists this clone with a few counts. The CDR3 nucleotides are TGTGCCAGCAGCCGGGGGATCTACCAGCCCCAGCATTTT. It translates to CASSRGIYQPQHF. V usage is TRBV27 and J usage is TRBJ1-5; weak D call: TRBD1 (5 bases). The CDR3 contains 13 residues. Per the germline V gene, CDR1 is MNHEY and CDR2 is SMNVEV (reference sequence). The ends were cut back, 6 bases at V and 7 bases at J, with 13 bases in the middle.

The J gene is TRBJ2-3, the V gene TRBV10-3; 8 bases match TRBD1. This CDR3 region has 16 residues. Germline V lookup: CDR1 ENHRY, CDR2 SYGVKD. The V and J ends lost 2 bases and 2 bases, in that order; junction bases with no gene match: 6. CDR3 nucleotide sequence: TGTGCCATCAGTGAGCCTACAGGGGGGAACACAGATACGCAGTATTTT. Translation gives CAISEPTGGNTDTQYF.

CDR3 nucleotide sequence: TGTGCCAGCGTTATCATTTATGGAAACACCATATATTTT. Protein product: CASVIIYGNTIYF. The V and J genes are TRBV6-1 and TRBJ1-3; D unclear. The CDR3 extends over 13 amino acids. CDR1 and CDR2 from the germline V gene are MNHNS and SASEGT. The ends were cut back, 8 bases at V and 3 bases at J, with 11 bases in the middle.

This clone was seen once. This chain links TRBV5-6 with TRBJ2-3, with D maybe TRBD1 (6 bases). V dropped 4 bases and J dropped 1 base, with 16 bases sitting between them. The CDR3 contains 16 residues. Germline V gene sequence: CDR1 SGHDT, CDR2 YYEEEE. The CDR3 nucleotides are TGTGCCAGCAGCCTTGACAGGACAAGTCGCACAGATACGCAGTATTTT. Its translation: CASSLDRTSRTDTQYF.

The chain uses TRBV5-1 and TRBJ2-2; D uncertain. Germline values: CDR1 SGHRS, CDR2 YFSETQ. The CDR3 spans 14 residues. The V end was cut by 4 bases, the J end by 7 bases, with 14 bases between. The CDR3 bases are TGCGCCAGCAGCCATGGAGCTGGTGGCGGGGAGCTGTTTTTT. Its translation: CASSHGAGGGELFF.

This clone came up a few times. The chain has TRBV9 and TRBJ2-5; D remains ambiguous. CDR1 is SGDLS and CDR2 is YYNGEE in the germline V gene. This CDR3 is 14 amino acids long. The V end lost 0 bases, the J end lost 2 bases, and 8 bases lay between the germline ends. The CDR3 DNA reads TGTGCCAGCAGCGTAGGAGTACAGCAAGAGACCCAGTACTTC. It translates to CASSVGVQQETQYF.

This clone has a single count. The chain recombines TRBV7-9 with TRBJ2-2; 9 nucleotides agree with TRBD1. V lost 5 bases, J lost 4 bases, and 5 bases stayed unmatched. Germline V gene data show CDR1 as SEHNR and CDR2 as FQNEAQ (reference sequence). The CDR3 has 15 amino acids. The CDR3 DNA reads TGTGCCAGCAGCACCGGGACAGGGATCACCGGGGAGCTGTTTTTT. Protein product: CASSTGTGITGELFF.